Shown below are 15 T cell receptor beta chains from a single sample sequenced in a study of Ad26.COV2.S vaccination and SARS-CoV-2 variants. The data were produced by immunoSEQ multiplex PCR, yet TCRdb's version contains in-frame clones alone and is incomplete. The table has some 480,000 clones, roughly 89% seen once. The sample's treatment: roughly 18 received Ad26.COV2.S at low or high dose, single or two shots; roughly five received placebo; per-sample allocation not given. All samples were drawn on day 63, counting from the first vaccine or placebo injection. Source: peripheral blood, taken in a trial of Ad26.COV2.S vaccine versus placebo. The receptors originated from a person between 18 and 65 years old who received the Ad26.COV2.S COVID-19 vaccine or a placebo.

The gene calls are TRBV5-1 and TRBJ2-5; D remains unclear. The CDR3 runs to 15 residues. Trimming stripped 4 bases from V and 2 bases from J, with 15 bases between. Germline CDR1 and CDR2: SGHRS and YFSETQ. CDR3: CASSRLPGTQETQYF. The CDR3 DNA sequence: TGCGCCAGCAGCCGCCTGCCAGGAACTCAAGAGACCCAGTACTTC.

This rearrangement joins TRBV6-2 or TRBV6-3 to TRBJ2-7; D is uncertain. Germline CDR1 reads MNHEY; CDR2 reads SVGEGT. CDR3 size: 13 residues. The V and J ends lost 0 bases and 6 bases respectively, with 9 bases between them. The CDR3 reads CASSYSWVFEQYF. In DNA, the CDR3 is TGTGCCAGCAGTTACTCGTGGGTCTTCGAGCAGTACTTC.

V and J are TRBV29-1 and TRBJ2-2; 10 nucleotides line up with TRBD1. V shed 7 bases and J 7 bases; nucleotides not matched to a gene: 3. Germline CDR1 SQVTM, CDR2 ANQGSEA. CDR3 size: 12 residues. The CDR3, as DNA: TGCAGCGCCCGGACAGGGGGCGGGGAGCTGTTTTTT. Translating gives CSARTGGGELFF.

This rearrangement joins TRBV7-2 to TRBJ2-7; 7 positions agree with TRBD2. V lost 3 bases, J lost 4 bases, and 9 bases stayed unmatched. CDR1 is SGHTA, CDR2 FQGNSA, per germline. CDR3 length equals 15 residues. CDR3 bases: TGTGCCAGCAGCTTGGGCGGCGGGAGCCCGTACGAGCAGTACTTC. This sequence encodes CASSLGGGSPYEQYF.

Here the CDR3 DNA reads TGTGCCATCAAAGAAGGGCAGGGCCCCTACGAGCAGTACTTC. Translating gives CAIKEGQGPYEQYF. The rearrangement joins TRBV10-3 to TRBJ2-7; TRBD1 is a possible D gene (5 bases). In germline, CDR1 is ENHRY, CDR2 SYGVKD. V lost 7 bases and J lost 2, with 15 bases in between. The CDR3 totals 14 residues.

The V call is TRBV6-2 or TRBV6-3, the J call TRBJ1-1; 12 bases match TRBD1. With 2 bases clipped from V and 5 bases from J, the junction kept 9 bases outside the gene matches. Per germline, CDR1 MNHEY and CDR2 SVGEGT. The CDR3 is made up of 17 amino acids. The CDR3 is CASSYGTGGERWTEAFF. As DNA, the CDR3 is TGTGCCAGCAGTTACGGGACAGGGGGCGAACGATGGACTGAAGCTTTCTTT.

The V gene is TRBV28, the J gene TRBJ2-2; TRBD2 might be the D (5 bases). This CDR3 region has 14 residues. Germline lookup yields CDR1 MDHEN and CDR2 SYDVKM. The V end lost 8 bases, the J end lost 6 bases, and 16 bases lay between the germline ends. The CDR3 here is CASDSGGGPGELFF. The CDR3 nucleotides read TGTGCCAGCGACTCAGGAGGCGGGCCCGGGGAGCTGTTTTTT.

CDR3 amino acids: CASSQEAAGEQFF. The CDR3 nucleotides are TGTGCCAGCAGCCAAGAGGCAGCGGGTGAGCAGTTCTTC. This chain links TRBV3-1 (or the pseudogene TRBV3-2) with TRBJ2-1, with D tentatively TRBD2 (6 bases). V lost 0 bases and J 9 bases, leaving 9 bases between the germline ends. This CDR3 region has 13 residues. The germline V gene has CDR1 LGHDT and CDR2 YNNKEL (reference sequence).

The chain links TRBV5-1 to TRBJ1-5; no clear D gene. Germline values: CDR1 SGHRS, CDR2 YFSETQ. The CDR3 has 15 amino acids. Trimming removed 4 bases from V and 2 bases from J, with 13 bases in between. CDR3 bases: TGCGCCAGCAGCCCGGAGTCTCGGGGCAATCAGCCCCAGCATTTT. This sequence encodes CASSPESRGNQPQHF.

The chain carries TRBV29-1 and TRBJ2-7, with D maybe TRBD1 (5 bases). Germline-derived CDR1 and CDR2 are SQVTM and ANQGSEA. The CDR3 has 10 amino acids. The V end lost 6 bases, the J end lost 6 bases, and 9 bases lay between the germline ends. As DNA, the CDR3 is TGCAGCGTCCAGGGTCCCGAGCAGTACTTC. It codes for CSVQGPEQYF.

The rearrangement uses TRBV7-2 and TRBJ1-2; no firm D call. CDR1 is SGHTA and CDR2 is FQGNSA in the germline V gene. The CDR3 is 12 residues long. The ends were cut back, 5 bases at V and 4 bases at J, with 8 bases in the middle. DNA for the CDR3: TGTGCCAGCAGCGGGCAGAGCTATGGCTACACCTTC. It encodes CASSGQSYGYTF.

This sequence joins TRBV4-3 and TRBJ2-1; weak D call: TRBD2 (6 bases). Germline CDR1 reads LGHNA; CDR2 reads YSLEER. CDR3 size: 16 residues. Trimming removed 5 bases at V and 7 bases at J, with 21 bases between. DNA of the CDR3: TGCGCCAGCAGCGCAGCGGGTAGGGTCATTATGAATGAGCAGTTCTTC. It encodes CASSAAGRVIMNEQFF.

The J gene is TRBJ2-1, the V gene TRBV6-5, with D possibly matching TRBD2 (6 bases). The CDR3 consists of 12 residues. Trimming removed 8 bases from V and 7 bases from J, with 12 bases in between. CDR1 and CDR2 from the germline V gene are MNHEY and SVGAGI. CDR3 coding DNA: TGTGCCAGCGGGGACTCAGGGAATGAGCAGTTCTTC. Residues: CASGDSGNEQFF.

The chain has TRBV28 and TRBJ2-5; 7 nucleotides line up with TRBD2. The germline V gene has CDR1 MDHEN and CDR2 SYDVKM. V shed 6 bases and J 2 bases; nucleotides not matched to a gene: 6. This CDR3 has 14 residues. In DNA, the CDR3 is TGTGCCAGCAGCACCGGGACTACTCAAGAGACCCAGTACTTC. This gives the protein CASSTGTTQETQYF.

V and J are TRBV6-2 or TRBV6-3 and TRBJ1-6, with 10 bases lining up with TRBD1. The CDR3 contains 15 residues. V shed 5 bases, J shed 7 bases, and the junction held 5 bases outside the gene matches. Germline lookup yields CDR1 MNHEY and CDR2 SVGEGT. The CDR3: CASSVPGQGNSPLHF. In DNA, the CDR3 is TGTGCCAGCAGTGTGCCGGGACAGGGGAATTCACCCCTCCACTTT.